The 26 T cell receptor beta chains below were found in one sample sequenced in a study of immune characterization of retroperitoneal liposarcoma. Via MiXCR, TCRdb re-called the PCR reads, giving one row per CDR3 protein. Found here are around 10,000 distinct CDR3 sequences, over 45% of them singletons; the top ten hold 8.5% to 12%. The sample taken for sequencing was tumor tissue. These receptors all stem from a female donor with retroperitoneal liposarcoma.

J is TRBJ2-2 and V is TRBV6-5, with D perhaps matching TRBD1 or TRBD2 (5 bases each). Deletions cut 5 bases from V and 8 bases from J, with 18 bases between. This CDR3 region has 15 residues. Germline V gene lookup returns CDR1 MNHEY and CDR2 SVGAGI. The CDR3 spells CASSHQTGAFGELFF. CDR3 nucleotides: TGTGCCAGCAGTCACCAGACCGGGGCGTTTGGGGAGCTGTTTTTT.

The V call is TRBV6-6, the J call TRBJ2-3; 9 bases fit TRBD2. Germline assignment: CDR1 MNHNY and CDR2 SVGAGI (reference sequence). This CDR3 is 16 amino acids long. V lost 6 bases and J lost 3; bases outside the gene matches: 10. The chain's CDR3 is CASSPIAGAGTDTQYF. For the CDR3, the DNA is TGTGCCAGCAGCCCTATAGCGGGGGCGGGGACAGATACGCAGTATTTT.

The chain combines TRBV10-1 with TRBJ2-7; D is possibly TRBD1 or TRBD2 (5 bases each). Germline V gene sequence: CDR1 WNHNN, CDR2 SYGVQD (reference sequence). Trimming removed 0 bases from V and 1 base from J, with 7 bases in between. The CDR3 spans 14 residues. The CDR3 bases are TGCGCCAGCAGTGAGTCTGGGGGTTCCTACGAGCAGTACTTC. Translation gives CASSESGGSYEQYF.

By sample share, this clonotype is medium-sized. V and J are TRBV6-1 and TRBJ2-1, with D perhaps TRBD2 (6 bases). The CDR3 is 15 amino acids. Per germline, CDR1 MNHNS and CDR2 SASEGT. The V gene lost 5 bases and the J gene lost 10 bases, with 21 bases spanning the gap. Written as DNA, the CDR3 is TGTGCCAGCAGTACTAGAGACCGGAGGGCCTACGAGCAGTTCTTC. It specifies CASSTRDRRAYEQFF.

The genes are TRBV12-3 or TRBV12-4 and TRBJ2-3; 8 positions agree with TRBD2. Matching the DNA end better, TRBJ2-7 makes the J call doubtful. The CDR3 is made up of 16 amino acids. Written as DNA, the CDR3 is TGTGCCAGCAGTGCCGGGACTAGTGGGGGCCTTGGGGAGCAGTACTTC. Translating gives CASSAGTSGGLGEQYF.

V usage is TRBV6-5 and J usage is TRBJ1-1; no reliable D call. This CDR3 spans 14 amino acids. V was clipped by 0 bases and J by 5 bases, with 10 bases between them. Germline V gene data show CDR1 as MNHEY and CDR2 as SVGAGI. This CDR3 is CASSYSTVGTEAFF. DNA of the CDR3: TGTGCCAGCAGTTACTCGACTGTGGGGACTGAAGCTTTCTTT.

The chain joins TRBV27 to TRBJ1-1; possibly TRBD1 for D (6 bases). The CDR3 is 12 amino acids. The V gene lost 6 bases and the J gene lost 11 bases, with 16 bases spanning the gap. The germline V gene encodes CDR1 MNHEY and CDR2 SMNVEV (reference sequence). The CDR3 here is CASRGGALKAFF. CDR3 bases: TGTGCCAGCAGGGGGGGGGCCTTGAAGGCTTTCTTT.

The rearrangement joins TRBV6-1 to TRBJ2-5; D possibly corresponds to TRBD2 (6 bases). Germline CDR1 MNHNS, CDR2 SASEGT. The V end was cut by 1 base, the J end by 4 bases, with 13 bases between. The CDR3 contains 15 residues. The chain's CDR3 is CASSEGGGGPETQYF. The DNA of the CDR3 is TGTGCCAGCAGTGAAGGTGGAGGAGGGCCAGAGACCCAGTACTTC.

This clonotype has more than one count but fewer than ten. The genes are TRBV7-8 and TRBJ2-5, with a possible D match to TRBD1 (6 bases). Germline V CDR1 and CDR2: SGHVS, FQNEAQ. The V and J ends lost 4 bases and 11 bases respectively, with 29 bases between them. The CDR3 covers 17 residues. CDR3 residues: CASSSLGGVGRRNEQYF. The CDR3 DNA follows: TGTGCCAGCAGCTCCCTAGGGGGTGTAGGACGCAGGAATGAGCAGTACTTC.

CDR3 sequence (DNA): TGTGCCAGCAGTGAAGTGTCCTACGAGCAGTTCTTC. Its protein is CASSEVSYEQFF. The chain links TRBV6-1 to TRBJ2-1; the D is unclear. CDR3 length: 12 residues. Per germline, CDR1 MNHNS and CDR2 SASEGT. Between the trimmed V and J ends, which lost 1 base and 10 bases, there was a span of 8 bases.

This clonotype was seen a single time. Given the absence of the conserved phenylalanine or tryptophan at the CDR3 end, a read error is likely. The genes are TRBV10-2 and TRBJ2-3; 11 bases agree with TRBD2. Germline trimming cut 2 bases from V and 6 bases from J; bases unmatched to any gene: 13. The germline V gene encodes CDR1 WSHSY and CDR2 SAAADI. The CDR3 length is 18 residues. CDR3 protein: CASSEPRGTSGDGDTQYC. The CDR3 DNA reads as TGCGCCAGCAGTGAGCCCCGTGGGACTAGCGGCGATGGGGATACGCAGTATTGT.

The genes are TRBV27 and TRBJ2-3; D not resolved. Germline lookup yields CDR1 MNHEY and CDR2 SMNVEV (reference sequence). V lost 8 bases and J 1 base, leaving 10 bases between the germline ends. The CDR3 totals 13 residues. CDR3 nucleotide sequence: TGTGCCAGCCTGGGGATCGGCACAGATACGCAGTATTTT. Protein product: CASLGIGTDTQYF.

This clonotype was counted ten times or more. The chain uses TRBV7-2 and TRBJ1-2, with D unresolved. The CDR3 spans 13 residues. CDR1 and CDR2 (germline): SGHTA, FQGNSA. V lost 5 bases and J 4 bases, leaving 11 bases between the germline ends. The CDR3 is CASSRAGPYGYTF. DNA for the CDR3: TGTGCCAGCAGCCGCGCGGGTCCCTATGGCTACACCTTC.

There are many counts of this clonotype. The chain is built from TRBV6-1 and TRBJ2-6, with D unresolved. V was pared by 2 bases and J by 0 bases, with 11 bases between. CDR1 MNHNS and CDR2 SASEGT come from the germline V gene. The CDR3 length is 17 residues. CDR3 DNA sequence: TGTGCCAGCAGTGAACTTGTCGAAGACTCTGGGGCCAACGTCCTGACTTTC. Amino acids: CASSELVEDSGANVLTF.

The rearrangement links TRBV27 to TRBJ2-1; 8 bases fit TRBD1. The V and J ends lost 3 bases and 5 bases, in that order; junction bases with no gene match: 6. The CDR3 extends over 15 amino acids. Germline assignment: CDR1 MNHEY and CDR2 SMNVEV (reference sequence). The CDR3 sequence: CASSFQGQENNEQFF. The DNA of the CDR3 is TGTGCCAGCAGTTTCCAGGGACAGGAAAACAATGAGCAGTTCTTC.

The J gene is TRBJ2-1, the V gene TRBV12-3 or TRBV12-4; 7 nucleotides line up with TRBD1. V lost 6 bases and J lost 1; bases outside the gene matches: 6. The CDR3 has 15 amino acids. The CDR3 DNA reads as TGTGCCAGCAGCCCTACAGGGGCGTCCTACAATGAGCAGTTCTTC. This translates into CASSPTGASYNEQFF.

This chain uses TRBV12-3 or TRBV12-4 with TRBJ1-2; 11 bases line up with TRBD1. This CDR3 region has 15 residues. The V and J ends lost 5 bases and 2 bases, in that order; junction bases with no gene match: 4. In nucleotides, the CDR3 is TGTGCCAGCAGTCCTTGGGACAGGGGGAACTATGGCTACACCTTC. Amino acids: CASSPWDRGNYGYTF.

By its share, this clonotype is medium-sized. The V and J genes are TRBV6-1 and TRBJ2-1; maybe TRBD1 (5 bases). Germline CDR1 MNHNS, CDR2 SASEGT. CDR3 length equals 15 residues. The V end lost 4 bases, the J end lost 10 bases, and 20 bases lay between the germline ends. CDR3 sequence: CASSALEGVPYEQFF. In DNA, the CDR3 is TGTGCCAGCAGTGCCTTAGAAGGGGTCCCCTACGAGCAGTTCTTC.

J is TRBJ2-2 and V is TRBV6-1, with 15 bases identical to TRBD2. J gave up 4 bases and V 5 bases, and 11 bases lay outside the gene matches. The germline CDR1 and CDR2 sequences are MNHNS and SASEGT. The CDR3 length is 19 residues. As DNA, the CDR3 is TGTGCCAGCAGTTCTCCGGGACTAGCGGGGGGCCGTATCACCGGGGAGCTGTTTTTT. This gives the protein CASSSPGLAGGRITGELFF.

This clonotype is large by share. The chain is built from TRBV27 and TRBJ2-1; 13 bases align to TRBD2. This CDR3 spans 16 amino acids. The germline CDR1 and CDR2 sequences are MNHEY and SMNVEV (reference sequence). V lost 5 bases, J lost 4 bases, and 5 bases stayed unmatched. The CDR3 coding sequence is TGTGCCAGCAGTCCAGGGACTAGCGGGATATACAATGAGCAGTTCTTC. Translated: CASSPGTSGIYNEQFF.

The CDR3 spells CASSGLRTSGKSTYNEQYF. CDR3 nucleotides: TGCGCCAGCAGTGGGTTGAGGACTAGCGGGAAAAGTACCTACAATGAGCAGTACTTC. This rearrangement joins TRBV10-1 to TRBJ2-1, with 12 positions matching TRBD2. The J call may be incorrect, as the DNA end agrees better with TRBJ2-7. The CDR3 runs 19 residues. Germline-derived CDR1 and CDR2 are WNHNN and SYGVQD (reference sequence).

The rearrangement uses TRBV10-1 and TRBJ2-3; 8 bases fit TRBD2. The CDR3 totals 14 residues. Germline trimming cut 9 bases from V and 0 bases from J; bases unmatched to any gene: 5. Germline CDR1 WNHNN, CDR2 SYGVQD (reference sequence). The CDR3 nucleotides are TGCGCCAGTAGAGCGGGGGCGAGCACAGATACGCAGTATTTT. Amino acids: CASRAGASTDTQYF.

This clonotype occurred a few times. CDR3 bases: TGTGCTAGTGGTCCCTCACGCCAAGAGACCCAGTTCTTC. This codes for CASGPSRQETQFF. This sequence joins TRBV12-5 and TRBJ2-5; no reliable D call. With the DNA end fitting TRBJ2-1 better, the J assignment may be wrong. In germline, CDR1 is LGHNT, CDR2 FRNRAP. This CDR3 spans 13 amino acids.

This clonotype has a handful of counts. The chain uses TRBV6-1 and TRBJ2-7; 14 nucleotides align to TRBD2. The V gene's germline CDR1 is MNHNS and CDR2 SASEGT. Trimming at V came to 8 bases and at J to 7 bases, leaving 10 bases not matched to a gene. CDR3 size: 15 residues. The CDR3, as DNA: TGTGCCAGCGGAATCCGACTAGCGGGGGGGCGTGAGCAGTACTTC. Its protein product is CASGIRLAGGREQYF.

The V and J genes are TRBV6-6 and TRBJ2-1, with 7 bases matching TRBD2. V lost 3 bases and J lost 4; bases outside the gene matches: 6. The CDR3 sequence is 15 residues long. CDR1 MNHNY and CDR2 SVGAGI come from the germline V gene (reference sequence). CDR3 DNA: TGTGCCAGCAGTTATTCGTGGGGGGGGTACAATGAGCAGTTCTTC. Translation: CASSYSWGGYNEQFF.

V is TRBV12-3 or TRBV12-4 and J is TRBJ1-1; no reliable D call. This CDR3 has 14 amino acids. The V and J ends lost 3 bases and 1 base respectively, with 9 bases between them. The CDR3 loop is CASSFLGQNTEAFF. Here the CDR3 DNA reads TGTGCCAGCAGTTTCCTGGGCCAGAACACTGAAGCTTTCTTT.